The 30 T cell receptor beta chains listed next were all sequenced from one sample in a study of blood T cell repertoires in COVID-19. Sequencing used immunoSEQ multiplex PCR; TCRdb keeps in-frame clones, though not all of them. The sample consists of under 300,000 clones, about 85% of them appearing once. Sequencing input: peripheral blood. These receptors were obtained from a woman in her sixties or seventies with active or convalescent COVID-19.

The count of this clone is one. This rearrangement joins TRBV25-1 to TRBJ2-7; the D gene is possibly TRBD2 (6 bases). In germline, CDR1 is MGHDK, CDR2 SYGVNS. CDR3 length: 13 residues. Trimming removed 2 bases from V and 9 bases from J, with 14 bases in between. The CDR3 here is CASSEHGGGAQYV. The DNA of the CDR3 is TGTGCCAGCAGTGAACACGGGGGTGGGGCGCAGTACGTC.

The chain employs TRBV28 and TRBJ2-3; TRBD2 is a possible D gene (5 bases). Germline values: CDR1 MDHEN, CDR2 SYDVKM. The CDR3 totals 16 residues. V dropped 2 bases and J dropped 1 base, with 13 bases sitting between them. CDR3 DNA sequence: TGTGCCAGCAGTTTAAGCCAATGGACTGGCACAGATACGCAGTATTTT. Translation gives CASSLSQWTGTDTQYF.

For the CDR3, the DNA is TGCGCCAGCAGCCTCGGGACAGGGGGACCAGATACGCAGTATTTT. Translation: CASSLGTGGPDTQYF. V usage is TRBV4-1 and J usage is TRBJ2-3; 11 nucleotides align to TRBD1. Germline V gene data show CDR1 as MGHRA and CDR2 as YSYEKL. Trimming at V came to 4 bases and at J to 4 bases, leaving 4 bases not matched to a gene. This CDR3 has 15 residues.

The chain carries TRBV18 and TRBJ2-1, with 7 positions matching TRBD1. CDR1 KGHSH and CDR2 LQKENI come from the germline V gene. J gave up 7 bases and V 3 bases, and 0 bases lay outside the gene matches. The CDR3 runs 12 residues. The DNA for the CDR3 is TGTGCCAGCTCACCGACAGGGAATGAGCAGTTCTTC. Its translation is CASSPTGNEQFF.

This chain joins TRBV5-6 and TRBJ2-1; perhaps TRBD1 as D (6 bases). The CDR3 contains 14 residues. The V gene's germline CDR1 is SGHDT and CDR2 YYEEEE. The V and J ends lost 3 bases and 10 bases respectively, with 17 bases between them. The CDR3: CASSSTNRDGEQFF. CDR3 bases: TGTGCCAGCAGCTCCACAAACAGGGACGGAGAGCAGTTCTTC.

CDR3 DNA: TGCGCCAGCAGTCGAGGACAGGGCGAAGCTTTCTTT. Translation: CASSRGQGEAFF. The chain recombines TRBV10-2 with TRBJ1-1; 8 bases fit TRBD1. The CDR3 loop spans 12 amino acids. From germline, CDR1 is WSHSY and CDR2 SAAADI. Losses at the gene ends were 5 bases for V and 8 bases for J; bases not matched to a gene: 4.

The chain combines TRBV7-8 with TRBJ2-7; 7 bases are shared with TRBD1. Germline assignment: CDR1 SGHVS and CDR2 FQNEAQ. This CDR3 region has 19 residues. V was clipped by 5 bases and J by 7 bases; unmatched bases: 26. In DNA, the CDR3 is TGTGCCAGCAGCCGCGGTTGGGGCACTTCCGGGACAGAGGAGCCGGAGCAGTACTTC. Translated: CASSRGWGTSGTEEPEQYF.

This chain uses TRBV9 with TRBJ2-7; the match to TRBD1 covers 7 bases. This CDR3 is built from 15 residues. Germline values: CDR1 SGDLS, CDR2 YYNGEE. The V gene end was trimmed by 3 bases and the J gene end by 0 bases; junction bases not matched to a gene: 6. CDR3 sequence: CASSESPGGSYEQYF. Here the CDR3 DNA reads TGTGCCAGCAGCGAATCACCAGGGGGCTCCTACGAGCAGTACTTC.

This clone was seen only once. J is TRBJ1-2 and V is TRBV27; 11 positions agree with TRBD1. In germline, CDR1 is MNHEY, CDR2 SMNVEV (reference sequence). The ends lost 6 bases at V and 4 bases at J; junction bases unmatched: 7. The CDR3 covers 15 residues. The CDR3 loop is CASSGQGAWGYGYTF. In DNA, the CDR3 is TGTGCCAGCAGCGGACAGGGGGCCTGGGGCTATGGCTACACCTTC.

CDR3 nucleotides: TGTGCCAGCAGCTTTGGGACAACCTCCTACAATGAGCAGTTCTTC. Residues: CASSFGTTSYNEQFF. The V gene is TRBV11-3, the J gene TRBJ2-1, with D possibly being TRBD1 (6 bases). Germline values: CDR1 SGHNT, CDR2 YENEEA. Deletions cut 3 bases from V and 0 bases from J, with 9 bases between. This CDR3 has 15 amino acids. The variable domain in full, with the rest retrieved from reference TRBV11-3 and TRBJ2-1, is EAGVVQSPRYKIIEKKQPVAFWCNPISGHNTLYWYLQNLGQGPELLIRYENEEAVDDSQLPKDRFSAERLKGVDSTLKIQPAELGDSAVYLCASSFGTTSYNEQFFGPGTRLTVL.

On this clone: This CDR3 is also generated by other DNA sequences in the sample. V is TRBV18 and J is TRBJ2-7, with D uncertain. Between the trimmed V and J ends, which lost 2 bases and 1 base, there was a span of 6 bases. The CDR3 is made up of 13 amino acids. CDR1 and CDR2 (germline): KGHSH, LQKENI. The CDR3 DNA follows: TGTGCCAGCTCACCATCCGGGTCCTACGAGCAGTACGTC. The encoded protein is CASSPSGSYEQYV.

V usage is TRBV6-5 and J usage is TRBJ1-5; unclear D gene. The germline CDR1 and CDR2 sequences are MNHEY and SVGAGI. This CDR3 is built from 13 residues. V was pared by 4 bases and J by 2 bases, with 6 bases between. The CDR3 DNA reads as TGTGCCAGCAGTTTCGGGGGCAATCAGCCCCAGCATTTT. Its protein product is CASSFGGNQPQHF.

V usage is TRBV19 and J usage is TRBJ2-1, with 13 nucleotides matching TRBD2. Germline lookup yields CDR1 LNHDA and CDR2 SQIVND (reference sequence). With V trimmed by 5 bases and J by 7 bases, 8 bases remained unmatched. The CDR3 length is 16 residues. DNA of the CDR3: TGTGCCAGTAGTGTGACTAGCGGGGGGATGGGGAATGAGCAGTTCTTC. Amino acids: CASSVTSGGMGNEQFF.

This clone appeared a few times. CDR3 DNA: TGTGCCAGCAGCATAACAGGGGAAACCGGGGAGCTGTTTTTT. It codes for CASSITGETGELFF. This chain links TRBV9 with TRBJ2-2, with 7 positions matching TRBD1. Trimming cost V 4 bases and J 5 bases; bases outside gene matches: 5. The CDR3 spans 14 residues. CDR1 and CDR2 (germline): SGDLS, YYNGEE.

The J gene is TRBJ2-1, the V gene TRBV5-6, with TRBD2 matching over 14 bases. V lost 3 bases, J lost 6 bases, and 14 bases stayed unmatched. The CDR3 has 19 amino acids. Germline CDR1 reads SGHDT; CDR2 reads YYEEEE. The CDR3 DNA follows: TGTGCCAGCAGCTGGCGACTAGCGGGAGGGCCATCCGCCCTCAATGAGCAGTTCTTC. Its protein product is CASSWRLAGGPSALNEQFF.

The genes are TRBV28 and TRBJ1-3; D unresolved. Germline V gene data show CDR1 as MDHEN and CDR2 as SYDVKM. This CDR3 is 18 amino acids long. Trimming left V 1 base short and J 0 bases short, with 16 bases between. The CDR3 reads CASSLFNQGGPSGNTIYF. CDR3 bases: TGTGCCAGCAGTTTATTCAACCAAGGAGGCCCCTCTGGAAACACCATATATTTT.

In its sample, this clone was seen once. The J gene is TRBJ2-3, the V gene TRBV5-1; 11 positions match TRBD2. The junction had 5 bases not matched to a gene; V was cut back by 1 base and J by 4 bases. Germline-derived CDR1 and CDR2 are SGHRS and YFSETQ. CDR3 length: 16 residues. CDR3: CASSLLLAGAADTQYF. CDR3 DNA sequence: TGCGCCAGCAGCTTGTTACTAGCGGGAGCCGCAGATACGCAGTATTTT.

The V gene is TRBV5-4, the J gene TRBJ2-7; the match to TRBD2 covers 10 bases. With 3 bases clipped from V and 4 bases from J, the junction kept 10 bases outside the gene matches. The CDR3 contains 16 residues. The germline CDR1 and CDR2 sequences are SGHNT and YYREEE (reference sequence). CDR3 DNA sequence: TGTGCCAGCAGCTGGGCTCCGGGTAGCGGGAGGTACGAGCAGTACTTC. This gives the protein CASSWAPGSGRYEQYF.

V usage is TRBV18 and J usage is TRBJ2-5, with 9 bases that match TRBD2. The trim removed 4 bases at V and 5 bases at J, leaving 5 bases unmatched. Germline lookup yields CDR1 KGHSH and CDR2 LQKENI. The CDR3 is 14 amino acids. The CDR3 loop reads CASSRGGAQETQYF. The CDR3 DNA sequence: TGTGCCAGCTCACGCGGGGGGGCCCAGGAGACCCAGTACTTC.

This clone was picked up a small number of times. The gene calls are TRBV29-1 and TRBJ1-2; unclear D gene. The germline V and J ends were trimmed by 2 bases and 0 bases, with 13 bases remaining between them. This CDR3 is built from 15 residues. Looked up from germline, CDR1 is SQVTM and CDR2 is ANQGSEA. The CDR3 nucleotides read TGCAGCGTTGAACCCATGGAGCGTCCTAACTATGGCTACACCTTC. Encoded protein: CSVEPMERPNYGYTF. Complete variable domain (other parts from reference TRBV29-1 and TRBJ1-2): SAVISQKPSRDICQRGTSLTIQCQVDSQVTMMFWYRQQPGQSLTLIATANQGSEATYESGFVIDKFPISRPNLTFSTLTVSNMSPEDSSIYLCSVEPMERPNYGYTFGSGTRLTVV.

The chain employs TRBV19 and TRBJ2-4, with D possibly matching TRBD1 (5 bases). The length of the CDR3 is 13 residues. Deletions cut 3 bases from V and 8 bases from J, with 11 bases between. CDR1 is LNHDA, CDR2 SQIVND, per germline (reference sequence). CDR3 DNA: TGTGCCAGTAGTATCCAGGGCTTTGACATTCAGTACTTC. Translating gives CASSIQGFDIQYF.

V is TRBV30 and J is TRBJ2-1, with D possibly TRBD2 on 7 matching bases. Germline CDR1 reads GTSNPN; CDR2 reads SVGIG (reference sequence). Trimming removed 4 bases at V and 10 bases at J, with 20 bases between. This CDR3 has 14 amino acids. CDR3 in amino acids: CAWTRGGAGQEQFF. CDR3 nucleotides: TGTGCCTGGACTAGGGGGGGAGCCGGGCAAGAGCAGTTCTTC.

This chain links TRBV6-4 with TRBJ2-1; perhaps TRBD2 as D (5 bases). Germline CDR1 MRHNA, CDR2 SNTAGT. Trimming pared 8 bases from V and 4 bases from J, leaving 18 bases between. This CDR3 region has 15 residues. The chain's CDR3 is CASSLEGGPYNEQFF. DNA for the CDR3: TGTGCCAGCTCCCTTGAGGGTGGGCCGTACAATGAGCAGTTCTTC.

The V gene is TRBV10-2, the J gene TRBJ2-3; 9 nucleotides align to TRBD2. V trimming: 5 bases; J trimming: 7 bases; junction bases outside the gene matches: 7. Germline V gene lookup returns CDR1 WSHSY and CDR2 SAAADI. The CDR3 loop spans 14 amino acids. The CDR3, as DNA: TGCGCCAGCAGTTCGCGGGGGGGCAGAAATACGCAGTATTTT. Translating gives CASSSRGGRNTQYF.

The chain couples TRBV10-3 to TRBJ2-2; 10 bases line up with TRBD1. The CDR3 consists of 15 residues. V shed 2 bases, J shed 7 bases, and the junction held 4 bases outside the gene matches. Germline loops: CDR1 ENHRY, CDR2 SYGVKD. Here the CDR3 reads CAISERQGAGGELFF. The CDR3 nucleotides read TGTGCCATCAGTGAGCGACAGGGGGCCGGCGGGGAGCTGTTTTTT.

The V gene is TRBV6-2 or TRBV6-3, the J gene TRBJ2-7; 13 nucleotides align to TRBD2. This CDR3 region has 16 residues. The V gene's germline CDR1 is MNHEY and CDR2 SVGEGT. V dropped 0 bases and J dropped 4; count of bases not matched to a gene: 3. This CDR3 is CASSYSWTSGSYEQYF. DNA for the CDR3: TGTGCCAGCAGTTACTCGTGGACTAGCGGGAGTTACGAGCAGTACTTC.

The chain couples TRBV5-1 to TRBJ2-3; TRBD2 might be the D (7 bases). Germline V gene data show CDR1 as SGHRS and CDR2 as YFSETQ. Trimming took 0 bases from V and 0 from J, leaving 14 bases between them. The CDR3 has 17 residues. CDR3 loop: CASSLAGGSPSTDTQYF. The CDR3 DNA sequence: TGCGCCAGCAGCTTGGCGGGGGGCAGTCCTAGCACAGATACGCAGTATTTT.

The rearrangement uses TRBV2 and TRBJ2-3, with 7 bases that match TRBD2. Trimming took 1 base from V and 0 from J; bases not matched to a gene: 7. Germline-derived CDR1 and CDR2 are SNHLY and FYNNEI. This CDR3 spans 17 amino acids. The CDR3 sequence is CASSEEGRGSSTDTQYF. As DNA, the CDR3 is TGTGCCAGCAGTGAAGAGGGGCGGGGGAGCAGCACAGATACGCAGTATTTT.

The rearrangement joins TRBV19 to TRBJ1-4, with TRBD1 matching 8 bases. The CDR3 runs 16 residues. The trim removed 4 bases at V and 8 bases at J, leaving 12 bases unmatched. The germline V gene encodes CDR1 LNHDA and CDR2 SQIVND (reference sequence). DNA of the CDR3: TGTGCCAGTAGTACAGTACAGGGGGGAAAGAGGGAAAAACTGTTTTTT. This encodes CASSTVQGGKREKLFF.

In this sample, this clone turned up a few times. The chain links TRBV29-1 to TRBJ1-5; D possibly corresponds to TRBD1 (6 bases). CDR3 length: 14 residues. Germline V gene sequence: CDR1 SQVTM, CDR2 ANQGSEA. The ends were cut back, 7 bases at V and 1 base at J, with 14 bases in the middle. The CDR3 sequence: CSASTGQSNQPQHF. The CDR3 DNA follows: TGCAGCGCCAGCACTGGACAGAGCAATCAGCCCCAGCATTTT.